The 7 T cell receptor beta chains listed next were all sequenced from one sample in a study of blood T cell repertoires in COVID-19 (dated by TCRdb to 2018 to 2021). The library was made by the immunoSEQ multiplex PCR assay. TCRdb obtained this table from immuneACCESS and retained in-frame rearrangements with V and J assigned. These tables miss some clones; where compared with another copy, unresolved V genes account for less than half of the shortfall, and the remainder is unexplained. The sample table contains about 260,000 clones; only one count was recorded for around 84% of them. The ten largest clones take up 1.5% of the sample. Sequenced: peripheral blood. Receptors originate from a woman between 40 and 55 years old who had recovered from COVID-19.

The chain combines TRBV19 with TRBJ1-1; D gene uncertain. The V gene lost 9 bases and the J gene lost 5 bases, with 19 bases spanning the gap. The V gene's germline CDR1 is LNHDA and CDR2 SQIVND (reference sequence). The CDR3 extends over 14 amino acids. The DNA of the CDR3 is TGTGCCAGCCAATCCAACCCCCCGGGGACTGAAGCTTTCTTT. This sequence encodes CASQSNPPGTEAFF.

This clone was detected only once. The gene calls are TRBV7-3 and TRBJ2-5; a possible D gene is TRBD2 (6 bases). Looked up from germline, CDR1 is SGHTA and CDR2 is FQGTGA. V lost 5 bases to trimming and J lost 2 bases, with 18 bases between them. There are 16 residues in the CDR3. DNA for the CDR3: TGTGCCAGCAGCGTGGGGACGGAGGGTAGTCAAGAGACCCAGTACTTC. It codes for CASSVGTEGSQETQYF. Variable domain in full (rest from reference TRBV7-3 and TRBJ2-5): GAGVSQTPSNKVTEKGKYVELRCDPISGHTALYWYRQSLGQGPEFLIYFQGTGAADDSGLPNDRFFAVRPEGSVSTLKIQRTERGDSAVYLCASSVGTEGSQETQYFGPGTRLLVL.

This clone was recorded at least ten times. This rearrangement joins TRBV6-5 to TRBJ1-1; D gene ambiguous. Germline CDR1 is MNHEY and CDR2 is SVGAGI. CDR3 length: 13 residues. V lost 6 bases and J lost 7, with 15 bases in between. CDR3 sequence reads: CASSIAPGGEAFF. CDR3 in DNA: TGTGCCAGCAGCATCGCCCCGGGAGGTGAAGCTTTCTTT.

The rearrangement links TRBV5-1 to TRBJ2-2; TRBD1 matches at 8 bases. Trimming removed 6 bases from V and 3 bases from J; junction bases left unmatched: 4. The CDR3 is 14 residues long. From germline, CDR1 is SGHRS and CDR2 YFSETQ. The CDR3 coding sequence is TGCGCCAGCACTCCGACAGGGGACACCGGGGAGCTGTTTTTT. Protein sequence: CASTPTGDTGELFF.

The chain has TRBV19 and TRBJ2-5; 7 nucleotides line up with TRBD2. CDR1 LNHDA and CDR2 SQIVND come from the germline V gene (reference sequence). V lost 3 bases, J lost 5 bases, and 6 bases stayed unmatched. This CDR3 has 14 amino acids. The CDR3 reads CASSMGGGEETQYF. CDR3 bases: TGTGCCAGTAGTATGGGGGGGGGAGAGGAGACCCAGTACTTC.

The V and J genes are TRBV3-1 (or the pseudogene TRBV3-2) and TRBJ1-5; D possibly corresponds to TRBD1 (5 bases). The ends were cut back, 1 base at V and 4 bases at J, with 8 bases in the middle. This CDR3 contains 14 residues. Germline loops: CDR1 LGHDT, CDR2 YNNKEL (reference sequence). CDR3 sequence reads: CASSQGQMNQPQHF. CDR3 sequence (DNA): TGTGCCAGCAGCCAAGGACAGATGAATCAGCCCCAGCATTTT.

The chain employs TRBV5-1 and TRBJ2-7; no reliable D call. V was cut by 5 bases and J by 2 bases, with 14 bases left in between. Per germline, CDR1 SGHRS and CDR2 YFSETQ. CDR3 length: 14 residues. CDR3 in amino acids: CASRVTPTTYEQYF. For the CDR3, the DNA is TGCGCCAGCAGGGTTACACCAACAACCTACGAGCAGTACTTC.